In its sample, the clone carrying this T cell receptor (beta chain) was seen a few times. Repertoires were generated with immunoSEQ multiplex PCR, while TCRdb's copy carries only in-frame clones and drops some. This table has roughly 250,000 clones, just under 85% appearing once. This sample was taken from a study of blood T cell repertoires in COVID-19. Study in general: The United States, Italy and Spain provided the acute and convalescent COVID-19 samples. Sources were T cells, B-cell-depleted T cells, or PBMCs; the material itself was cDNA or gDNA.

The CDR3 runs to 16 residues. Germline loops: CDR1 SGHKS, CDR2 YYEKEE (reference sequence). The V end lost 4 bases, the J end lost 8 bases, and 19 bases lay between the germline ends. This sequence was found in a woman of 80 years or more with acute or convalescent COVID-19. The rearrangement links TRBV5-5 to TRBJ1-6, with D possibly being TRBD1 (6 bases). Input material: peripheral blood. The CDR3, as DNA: TGTGCCAGCAGCCCCCACGGGGGGGCGGTGGATTCACCCCTCCACTTT. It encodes CASSPHGGAVDSPLHF.